This passage covers 6 T cell receptor beta chains from one sample sequenced in a study of type 1 regulatory T cells. TCRdb re-called the reads through MiXCR, storing one row per CDR3 protein. Counted here are about 42,000 distinct CDR3 sequences, 12% occurring once; the ten biggest clones make up around 8%. The antigens these receptors bind are not known. Material: cultured non-Tr1 T cells, either the whole culture or a sorted T cell fraction (not recorded which). The receptor set was obtained from a human donor in good health.

This clonotype has just a few counts. V usage is TRBV30 and J usage is TRBJ2-7, with D uncertain. V was pared by 3 bases and J by 0 bases, with 9 bases between. CDR3 length equals 13 residues. Looked up from germline, CDR1 is GTSNPN and CDR2 is SVGIG (reference sequence). The CDR3 reads CAWSPRPSYEQYF. CDR3 nucleotide sequence: TGTGCCTGGAGCCCCAGGCCCTCCTACGAGCAGTACTTC. Combining the CDR3 with reference TRBV30 and TRBJ2-7 gives the whole variable domain SQTIHQWPATLVQPVGSPLSLECTVEGTSNPNLYWYRQAAGRGLQLLFYSVGIGQISSEVPQNLSASRPQDRQFILSSKKLLLSDSGFYLCAWSPRPSYEQYFGPGTRLTVT.

In its sample, this clonotype was seen a few times. The chain employs TRBV6-6 and TRBJ1-1; no clear D gene. Deletions cut 7 bases from V and 5 bases from J, with 17 bases between. Germline CDR1 and CDR2: MNHNY and SVGAGI (reference sequence). This CDR3 is 14 amino acids long. CDR3 amino acids: CASIGLPGGTEAFF. The CDR3 nucleotides are TGTGCCAGCATTGGCCTCCCCGGTGGGACTGAAGCTTTCTTT.

The V call is TRBV19, the J call TRBJ2-2, with D uncertain. The germline gives CDR1 LNHDA, CDR2 SQIVND (reference sequence). Trimming removed 6 bases at V and 6 bases at J, with 5 bases between. CDR3 size: 11 residues. CDR3 sequence: CASRASGELFF. The CDR3 nucleotides are TGTGCCAGTAGGGCTTCCGGGGAGCTGTTTTTT.

This clonotype appeared many times. The chain joins TRBV7-8 to TRBJ2-3; no firm D call. Per the germline V gene, CDR1 is SGHVS and CDR2 is FQNEAQ. The CDR3 has 15 amino acids. V was pared by 5 bases and J by 0 bases, with 12 bases between. CDR3 nucleotides: TGTGCCAGCAGCCGGACCCGTACTAGCACAGATACGCAGTATTTT. Protein: CASSRTRTSTDTQYF.

By share of the sample, this clonotype is medium-sized (0.01 to 0.1%). J is TRBJ2-7 and V is TRBV28; unclear D gene. V was trimmed by 5 bases and J by 0 bases, leaving 11 bases between them. The CDR3 sequence is 14 residues long. Looked up from germline, CDR1 is MDHEN and CDR2 is SYDVKM. The DNA of the CDR3 is TGTGCCAGCAGTCCAACAGCCCCCTCCTACGAGCAGTACTTC. Encoded protein: CASSPTAPSYEQYF.

This clonotype was observed a handful of times. The rearrangement links TRBV29-1 to TRBJ2-5, with 8 bases fitting TRBD1. Germline loops: CDR1 SQVTM, CDR2 ANQGSEA. V gave up 7 bases and J gave up 2 bases; unmatched junction bases: 6. There are 13 residues in the CDR3. CDR3 in DNA: TGCAGCGGTTCAGGGGGCTGGCAAGAGACCCAGTACTTC. This encodes CSGSGGWQETQYF.